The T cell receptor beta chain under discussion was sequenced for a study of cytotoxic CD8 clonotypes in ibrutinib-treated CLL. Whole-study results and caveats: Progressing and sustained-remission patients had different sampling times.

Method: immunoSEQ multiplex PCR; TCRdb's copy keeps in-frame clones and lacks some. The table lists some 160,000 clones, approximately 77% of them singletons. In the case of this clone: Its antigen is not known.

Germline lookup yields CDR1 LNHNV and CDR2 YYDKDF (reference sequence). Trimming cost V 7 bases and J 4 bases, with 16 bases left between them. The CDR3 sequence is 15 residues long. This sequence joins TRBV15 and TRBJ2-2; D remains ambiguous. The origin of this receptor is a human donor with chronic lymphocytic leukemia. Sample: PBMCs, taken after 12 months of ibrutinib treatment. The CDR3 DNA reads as TGTGCCACCACCCCCGGCAGGAGTTTCACCGGGGAGCTGTTTTTT. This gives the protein CATTPGRSFTGELFF.